The next 32 T cell receptor beta chains were all read from a single sample in a study of cytomegalovirus exposure and HLA in healthy donors. Amplification used 60 Vbeta primers and 13 Jbeta primers. TCRdb's copy holds only in-frame clones and misses some; the assay was immunoSEQ multiplex PCR. The profile shows roughly 120,000 clones, 82% of them singletons. The sequenced material came from PBMCs. These TCRs come from a woman aged 18-29 years in good health and CMV-seronegative.

Points on this clone: Compared with germline, one end of the junction differs, possibly owing to a read error. The V gene is TRBV6-6, the J gene TRBJ1-4, with TRBD1 matching 9 bases. The CDR3 sequence is 12 residues long. The germline gives CDR1 MNHNY, CDR2 SVGAGI (reference sequence). CDR3 sequence reads: CASSYSAGQGTF. Written as DNA, the CDR3 is TGTGCCAGCAGTTACTCGGCCGGACAGGGGACTTTT.

The V call is TRBV4-1, the J call TRBJ1-5; D ambiguous. Germline CDR1 is MGHRA and CDR2 is YSYEKL. The CDR3 has 15 amino acids. Deletions cut 0 bases from V and 4 bases from J, with 10 bases between. CDR3 sequence: CASSQEGRLNQPQHF. The CDR3 DNA is TGCGCCAGCAGCCAAGAGGGTAGACTGAATCAGCCCCAGCATTTT.

The rearrangement joins TRBV7-6 to TRBJ1-1, with a weak D call TRBD1 (5 bases). This CDR3 contains 14 residues. The V end lost 5 bases, the J end lost 5 bases, and 15 bases lay between the germline ends. CDR1 is SGHVS, CDR2 FNYEAQ, per germline. The DNA for the CDR3 is TGTGCCAGCAGCCCGCAGGGAGGGCGGACTGAAGCTTTCTTT. Protein: CASSPQGGRTEAFF. The variable domain in full, completed from reference TRBV7-6 and TRBJ1-1, reads GAGVSQSPRYKVTKRGQDVALRCDPISGHVSLYWYRQALGQGPEFLTYFNYEAQQDKSGLPNDRFSAERPEGSISTLTIQRTEQRDSAMYRCASSPQGGRTEAFFGQGTRLTVV.

The rearrangement uses TRBV29-1 and TRBJ2-7, with D maybe TRBD2 (6 bases). Germline CDR1 reads SQVTM; CDR2 reads ANQGSEA. Between the trimmed V and J ends, which lost 4 bases and 3 bases, there was a span of 13 bases. This CDR3 spans 13 amino acids. The CDR3 protein is CSVVGGVFYEQYF. For the CDR3, the DNA is TGCAGCGTTGTAGGCGGGGTGTTCTACGAGCAGTACTTC.

CDR3 nucleotides: TGTGCCAGCAGCCCCTGGACTAGCGGGAGCGGCGAGCAGTACTTC. It yields the protein CASSPWTSGSGEQYF. The V and J genes are TRBV5-4 and TRBJ2-7; the match to TRBD2 covers 13 bases. This CDR3 comprises 15 residues. Germline V gives CDR1 SGHNT, CDR2 YYREEE (reference sequence). With V trimmed by 4 bases and J by 6 bases, 7 bases remained unmatched.

The V call is TRBV27, the J call TRBJ1-1; D gene uncertain. Trimming left V 0 bases short and J 0 bases short, with 8 bases between. CDR1 is MNHEY, CDR2 SMNVEV, per germline (reference sequence). CDR3 length equals 15 residues. The CDR3 reads CASSLSPIMNTEAFF. DNA of the CDR3: TGTGCCAGCAGTTTATCCCCTATCATGAACACTGAAGCTTTCTTT.

This clone has only a few counts. The rearrangement joins TRBV10-2 to TRBJ1-5; TRBD1 matches 9 bases. Trimming cost V 8 bases and J 5 bases; bases outside gene matches: 7. CDR3 length: 14 residues. Germline V gives CDR1 WSHSY, CDR2 SAAADI. CDR3 nucleotide sequence: TGCGCCAGCGGAGGACAGGGGCAATATCAGCCCCAGCATTTT. Amino acid sequence: CASGGQGQYQPQHF.

The chain has TRBV2 and TRBJ1-5; 8 nucleotides agree with TRBD1. Germline V lookup: CDR1 SNHLY, CDR2 FYNNEI. The CDR3 contains 14 residues. V shed 8 bases and J 4 bases; nucleotides not matched to a gene: 7. DNA for the CDR3: TGTGCCAGCCGCCCTACAGGGGGTAATCAGCCCCAGCATTTT. This translates into CASRPTGGNQPQHF.

The CDR3 DNA is TGCGCCAGCAGCTTGGGGCAGATCGGCTACACCTTC. It codes for CASSLGQIGYTF. The V call is TRBV5-1, the J call TRBJ1-2; no reliable D call. The CDR3 spans 12 residues. Germline V lookup: CDR1 SGHRS, CDR2 YFSETQ. Trimming removed 0 bases from V and 8 bases from J, with 8 bases in between.

This chain uses TRBV4-3 with TRBJ1-1; the D is unclear. The germline V gene has CDR1 LGHNA and CDR2 YSLEER. The CDR3 contains 13 residues. Trimming stripped 4 bases from V and 0 bases from J, with 6 bases between. The CDR3: CASSLTVNTEAFF. CDR3 coding DNA: TGCGCCAGCAGCCTCACAGTGAACACTGAAGCTTTCTTT.

The chain uses TRBV6-1 and TRBJ2-7; 9 bases map to TRBD1. Per germline, CDR1 MNHNS and CDR2 SASEGT. J gave up 0 bases and V 5 bases, and 5 bases lay outside the gene matches. This CDR3 is 15 amino acids long. This CDR3 reads CASSSQGASSYEQYF. In DNA, the CDR3 is TGTGCCAGCAGTTCACAGGGGGCTTCCTCCTACGAGCAGTACTTC.

The chain carries TRBV6-1 and TRBJ1-2, with 9 nucleotides matching TRBD1. Germline V CDR1 and CDR2: MNHNS, SASEGT. Trimming at V came to 3 bases and at J to 5 bases, leaving 1 base not matched to a gene. This CDR3 contains 13 residues. CDR3: CASSEDRGYGYTF. DNA for the CDR3: TGTGCCAGCAGTGAGGACAGGGGATATGGCTACACCTTC.

The chain combines TRBV5-5 with TRBJ1-5, with TRBD1 matching 9 bases. There are 16 residues in the CDR3. In germline, CDR1 is SGHKS, CDR2 YYEKEE (reference sequence). With 6 bases clipped from V and 4 bases from J, the junction kept 11 bases outside the gene matches. This chain's CDR3 is CASTAAPDRGNQPQHF. Written as DNA, the CDR3 is TGTGCCAGCACCGCAGCCCCGGACAGGGGAAATCAGCCCCAGCATTTT.

The V call is TRBV27, the J call TRBJ1-1; tentatively, D is TRBD1 (6 bases). Germline-derived CDR1 and CDR2 are MNHEY and SMNVEV (reference sequence). The CDR3 length is 15 residues. The germline V and J ends were trimmed by 2 bases and 3 bases, with 13 bases remaining between them. The CDR3 DNA reads as TGTGCCAGCAGTTTAGGCAGGGGTACTGACACTGAAGCTTTCTTT. It specifies CASSLGRGTDTEAFF.

The V and J genes are TRBV6-1 and TRBJ1-5; 7 positions match TRBD1. V lost 1 base to trimming and J lost 5 bases; unmatched junction nucleotides: 5. The CDR3 is 15 residues long. Germline values: CDR1 MNHNS, CDR2 SASEGT. CDR3 sequence (DNA): TGTGCCAGCAGTGAAGGGATAGGGGGCTATCAGCCCCAGCATTTT. Residues: CASSEGIGGYQPQHF.

V and J are TRBV6-5 and TRBJ2-3; a possible D gene is TRBD2 (6 bases). Germline lookup yields CDR1 MNHEY and CDR2 SVGAGI. This CDR3 is built from 14 residues. The V and J ends lost 7 bases and 1 base respectively, with 12 bases between them. DNA for the CDR3: TGTGCCAGCACTGGACTATCAGGCACAGATACGCAGTATTTT. It is translated as CASTGLSGTDTQYF.

In this sample, this clone turned up a few times. The chain uses TRBV2 and TRBJ1-1; D not certain. Germline V gene lookup returns CDR1 SNHLY and CDR2 FYNNEI. V dropped 4 bases and J dropped 0 bases, with 6 bases sitting between them. This CDR3 region has 13 residues. CDR3 sequence: CASSVGLNTEAFF. CDR3 in DNA: TGTGCCAGCAGTGTCGGGTTGAACACTGAAGCTTTCTTT.

The chain uses TRBV2 and TRBJ1-6; 8 nucleotides match TRBD1. The length of the CDR3 is 13 residues. Germline CDR1 reads SNHLY; CDR2 reads FYNNEI. Trimming removed 8 bases from V and 7 bases from J; junction bases left unmatched: 4. Here the CDR3 DNA reads TGTGCCAGCTCCGGGACAGGCAATTCACCCCTCCACTTT. It translates to CASSGTGNSPLHF.

The chain uses TRBV28 and TRBJ1-3; tentative D call: TRBD1 (5 bases). V was pared by 5 bases and J by 4 bases, with 15 bases between. The CDR3 length is 15 residues. Looked up from germline, CDR1 is MDHEN and CDR2 is SYDVKM. The CDR3 reads CASSVSRVQGNTIYF. The CDR3, as DNA: TGTGCCAGCAGTGTCTCCAGGGTGCAAGGAAACACCATATATTTT.

The genes are TRBV6-6 and TRBJ2-1, with 7 bases matching TRBD2. Trimming removed 0 bases from V and 1 base from J; junction bases left unmatched: 3. The CDR3 extends over 16 amino acids. Germline values: CDR1 MNHNY, CDR2 SVGAGI (reference sequence). The CDR3 DNA sequence: TGTGCCAGCAGTTACTCACCAGCGGGATCCTACAATGAGCAGTTCTTC. It encodes CASSYSPAGSYNEQFF.

CDR3 sequence reads: CASSFGISSEAFF. The CDR3 DNA reads as TGTGCCAGCAGCTTCGGGATTAGCTCTGAAGCTTTCTTT. V gene TRBV7-8 combines with J gene TRBJ1-1; D uncertain. V was cut by 3 bases and J by 6 bases, with 11 bases left in between. Germline V gene data show CDR1 as SGHVS and CDR2 as FQNEAQ. This CDR3 comprises 13 residues.

This clone was seen just once. The rearrangement joins TRBV28 to TRBJ1-5, with 7 bases aligning to TRBD1. The CDR3 length is 16 residues. Germline lookup yields CDR1 MDHEN and CDR2 SYDVKM. V was clipped by 1 base and J by 6 bases; unmatched bases: 9. The CDR3 DNA sequence: TGTGCCAGCAGTTTATTAGGTAGGGGGCTCCTTCAGCCCCAGCATTTT. This translates into CASSLLGRGLLQPQHF.

The chain carries TRBV19 and TRBJ2-1; 10 positions agree with TRBD2. Trimming at V came to 5 bases and at J to 6 bases, leaving 4 bases not matched to a gene. Germline V gene sequence: CDR1 LNHDA, CDR2 SQIVND (reference sequence). This CDR3 is 14 amino acids long. CDR3 sequence (DNA): TGTGCCAGTAGTCCGGGACTAGCGCCCAATGAGCAGTTCTTC. Its protein product is CASSPGLAPNEQFF.

The chain combines TRBV18 with TRBJ2-3; 11 bases match TRBD2. With V trimmed by 3 bases and J by 1 base, 6 bases remained unmatched. Germline CDR1 reads KGHSH; CDR2 reads LQKENI. The CDR3 has 17 amino acids. CDR3 bases: TGTGCCAGCTCACCCCTCACTAGCGGGGGCGGCACAGATACGCAGTATTTT. Its translation is CASSPLTSGGGTDTQYF.

This clone was counted once. The chain links TRBV27 to TRBJ2-1; 7 bases align to TRBD1. Trimming at V came to 1 base and at J to 2 bases, leaving 5 bases not matched to a gene. CDR3 length equals 16 residues. The germline V gene has CDR1 MNHEY and CDR2 SMNVEV (reference sequence). Written as DNA, the CDR3 is TGTGCCAGCAGTTTATGGGGGACAGCCGCCTACAATGAGCAGTTCTTC. Its protein is CASSLWGTAAYNEQFF.

V is TRBV7-6 and J is TRBJ1-4; D may be TRBD1 (6 bases). Trimming took off 4 bases at V and 5 bases at J, with 14 bases between the two ends. This CDR3 contains 15 residues. CDR1 and CDR2 (germline): SGHVS, FNYEAQ. This CDR3 is CASSWTTGSNEKLFF. CDR3 coding DNA: TGTGCCAGCAGCTGGACGACAGGCTCAAATGAAAAACTGTTTTTT.

This clone appeared a single time. This chain joins TRBV6-6 and TRBJ1-5; TRBD1 might be the D (5 bases). V was shortened by 2 bases and J by 3 bases, with 11 bases between the two germline ends. This CDR3 has 15 amino acids. Per the germline V gene, CDR1 is MNHNY and CDR2 is SVGAGI (reference sequence). The CDR3 sequence is CASSYTDRLNQPQHF. For the CDR3, the DNA is TGTGCCAGCAGTTACACCGACAGACTCAATCAGCCCCAGCATTTT.

The genes are TRBV28 and TRBJ1-5; 8 bases align to TRBD1. The length of the CDR3 is 15 residues. Germline CDR1 MDHEN, CDR2 SYDVKM. The V and J ends lost 4 bases and 7 bases, in that order; junction bases with no gene match: 9. The CDR3 spells CASSSPGTGKQPQHF. The CDR3 DNA is TGTGCCAGCAGTTCCCCCGGGACAGGAAAACAGCCCCAGCATTTT.

The chain joins TRBV7-9 to TRBJ2-7; D may be TRBD2 (6 bases). In germline, CDR1 is SEHNR, CDR2 FQNEAQ (reference sequence). The CDR3 consists of 16 residues. Between the trimmed V and J ends, which lost 3 bases and 3 bases, there was a span of 18 bases. CDR3 coding DNA: TGTGCCAGCAGCTTGACTCATGGGCGGGATAACTACGAGCAGTACTTC. Protein: CASSLTHGRDNYEQYF.

V and J are TRBV29-1 and TRBJ2-5; D possibly corresponds to TRBD2 (5 bases). V was pared by 7 bases and J by 5 bases, with 14 bases between. Germline-derived CDR1 and CDR2 are SQVTM and ANQGSEA. This CDR3 has 12 residues. CDR3 coding DNA: TGCAGCGCAGAGGGAACCCTGGAGACCCAGTACTTC. Translated, it gives CSAEGTLETQYF.

This clone was observed a single time. This chain joins TRBV7-2 and TRBJ1-1; possible D gene TRBD1, 5 bases. V was shortened by 5 bases and J by 0 bases, with 7 bases between the two germline ends. Germline values: CDR1 SGHTA, CDR2 FQGNSA. CDR3 length: 13 amino acids. CDR3 sequence reads: CASSVQVNTEAFF. The CDR3 bases are TGTGCCAGCAGCGTACAGGTGAACACTGAAGCTTTCTTT.

The rearrangement uses TRBV7-6 and TRBJ2-1; 11 bases fit TRBD2. This CDR3 has 15 residues. Looked up from germline, CDR1 is SGHVS and CDR2 is FNYEAQ. The junction had 7 bases not matched to a gene; V was cut back by 4 bases and J by 8 bases. CDR3 sequence reads: CASSSDSGRAYEQFF. The DNA of the CDR3 is TGTGCCAGCAGCTCAGATAGCGGGAGGGCATATGAGCAGTTCTTC.